This T cell receptor beta chain was identified in a study of cytomegalovirus exposure and HLA in healthy donors. Study results and caveats: No immune exposure information besides CMV serostatus was available. An analysis done earlier found most TCR beta V segments productive about 87% or about 30% of the time.

Notes on this clone: Its antigen remains unidentified.

Healthy bone marrow donors made up the cohort. In the PCR, 60 Vbeta and 13 Jbeta primers were used. This table comes from immunoSEQ multiplex PCR, and its TCRdb copy is limited to in-frame clones, with some not included. Among 85,000 to 100,000 clones listed, around 80% were seen once. CDR3 size: 12 residues. V lost 2 bases and J 6 bases, leaving 9 bases between the germline ends. Germline V gene data show CDR1 as SGHRS and CDR2 as YFSETQ. The sequencing input was PBMCs. The source of this sequence is a man aged 30 to 45 in good health and CMV-seronegative. The chain employs TRBV5-1 and TRBJ2-7; no clear D. CDR3 nucleotide sequence: TGCGCCAGCAGCTTCGAATATAGCGAGCAGTACTTC. It translates to CASSFEYSEQYF.